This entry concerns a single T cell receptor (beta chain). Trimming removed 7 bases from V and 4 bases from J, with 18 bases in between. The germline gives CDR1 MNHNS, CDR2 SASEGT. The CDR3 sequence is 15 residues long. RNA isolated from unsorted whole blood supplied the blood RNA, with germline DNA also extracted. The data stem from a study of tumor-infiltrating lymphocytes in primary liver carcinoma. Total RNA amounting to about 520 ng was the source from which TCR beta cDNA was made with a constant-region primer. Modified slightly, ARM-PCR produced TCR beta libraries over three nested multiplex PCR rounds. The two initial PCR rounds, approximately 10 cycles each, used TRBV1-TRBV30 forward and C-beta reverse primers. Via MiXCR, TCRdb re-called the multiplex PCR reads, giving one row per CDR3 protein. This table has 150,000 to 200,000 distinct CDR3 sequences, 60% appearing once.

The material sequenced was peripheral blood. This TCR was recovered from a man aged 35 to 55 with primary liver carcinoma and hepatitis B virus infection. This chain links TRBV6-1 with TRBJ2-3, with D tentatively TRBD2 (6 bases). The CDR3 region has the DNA TGTGCCAGCACCTACCGTCCGACTAGTTCAGATACGCAGTATTTT. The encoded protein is CASTYRPTSSDTQYF.